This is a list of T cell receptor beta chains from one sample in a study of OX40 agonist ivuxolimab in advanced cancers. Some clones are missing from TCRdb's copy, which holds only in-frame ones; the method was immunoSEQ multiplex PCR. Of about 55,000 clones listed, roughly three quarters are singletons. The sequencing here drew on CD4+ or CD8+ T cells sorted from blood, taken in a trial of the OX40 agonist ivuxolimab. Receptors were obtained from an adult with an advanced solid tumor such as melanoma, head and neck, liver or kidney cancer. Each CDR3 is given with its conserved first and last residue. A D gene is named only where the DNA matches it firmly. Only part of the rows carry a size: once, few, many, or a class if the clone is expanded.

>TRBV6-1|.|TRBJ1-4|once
TGTGCCAGCAGTGCTTATCCGGGACACAGCCTTTATGAAAAACTGTTTTTT
CASSAYPGHSLYEKLFF
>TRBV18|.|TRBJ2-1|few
TGTGCCAGCTCACCTCCCGCCGGGGGCAATGAGCAGTTCTTC
CASSPPAGGNEQFF
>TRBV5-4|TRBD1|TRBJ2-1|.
TGTGCCAGTTCTATCCCCGGACAGGGGAGATACAATGAGCAGTTCTTC
CASSIPGQGRYNEQFF
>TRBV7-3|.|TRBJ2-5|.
TGTGCCAGCAGCTTAACTATCCAAGAGACCCAGTACTTC
CASSLTIQETQYF
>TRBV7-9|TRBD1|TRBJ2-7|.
TGTGCCAGCAGCCCACGGGACAGGGCGGGCTACGAGCAGTACTTC
CASSPRDRAGYEQYF
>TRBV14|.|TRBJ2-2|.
TGTGCCAGCAGCCACCTAACCGGGGAGCTGTTTTTT
CASSHLTGELFF
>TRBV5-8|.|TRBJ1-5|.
TGTGCCAGCAGCCTTTGGAGCAATCAGCCCCAGCATTTT
CASSLWSNQPQHF
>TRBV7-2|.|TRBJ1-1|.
TGTGCCAGCAGCTTACGAGGAGGGAAGGCCGTTGGGTCAGAAGCTTTCTTT
CASSLRGGKAVGSEAFF
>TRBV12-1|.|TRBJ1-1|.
TGTGCCAGCAGCTCTAGGACAGTCTCGAGGGTGTCTGAAGCTTTCTTT
CASSSRTVSRVSEAFF
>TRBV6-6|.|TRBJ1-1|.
TGTGCCAGCAGTGAGATACGAGAGAACACTGAAGCTTTCTTT
CASSEIRENTEAFF
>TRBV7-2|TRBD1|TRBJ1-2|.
TGTGCCAGCAGCCAAGGGGGGACAGGGGGCGCGGGCTATGGCTACACCTTC
CASSQGGTGGAGYGYTF
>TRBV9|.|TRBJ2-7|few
TGTGCCAGCAGCGTAGGGGCAGCAGCCTACGAGCAGTACTTC
CASSVGAAAYEQYF
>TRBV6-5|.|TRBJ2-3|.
TGTGCCAGCAGTTACGGGACGGTGAGCACAGATACGCAGTATTTT
CASSYGTVSTDTQYF
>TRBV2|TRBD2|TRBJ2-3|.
TGTGCCGGAGGACTAGCGGGAGCAGATACGCAGTATTTT
CAGGLAGADTQYF
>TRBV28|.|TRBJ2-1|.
TGTGCCAGCAGGGTCAGGGGTCTTTACAATGAGCAGTTCTTC
CASRVRGLYNEQFF
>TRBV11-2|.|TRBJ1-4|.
TGTGCCAGCAGCTTAGATGCAGCAACTAATGAAAAACTGTTTTTT
CASSLDAATNEKLFF
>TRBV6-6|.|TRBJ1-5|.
TGTGCCAGCTCCCCTCGCAAGGGGGTCGGTCAGCCCCAGCATTTT
CASSPRKGVGQPQHF
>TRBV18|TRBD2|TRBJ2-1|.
TGTGCCAGCTCGTGGACTAGCGGGAGGGCCAATGAGCAGTTCTTC
CASSWTSGRANEQFF
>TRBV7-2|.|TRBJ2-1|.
TGTGCCAGCAGCTTCGTTAACTACAATGAGCAGTTCTTC
CASSFVNYNEQFF
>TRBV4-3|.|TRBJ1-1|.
TGCGCCAGCAGCCAAGATAAGGGCCCCAATAGGGCTGAAGCTTTCTTT
CASSQDKGPNRAEAFF
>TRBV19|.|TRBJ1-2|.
TGTGCCAGTACCAACAACCGGGACGAAGCGCGAGGGGGCTATGGCTACACCTTC
CASTNNRDEARGGYGYTF
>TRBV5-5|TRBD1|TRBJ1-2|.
TGTGCCAGCAGCTTGGACAGGACAGGGATGGGCTACACCTTC
CASSLDRTGMGYTF
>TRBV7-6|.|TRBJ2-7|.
TGTGCCAGCAGCTTGCAATGGGGGGGGGCCGACGAGCAGTACTTC
CASSLQWGGADEQYF
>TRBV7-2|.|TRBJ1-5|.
TGTGCCAGCAGCTCCCAGCAAAATCAGCCCCAGCATTTT
CASSSQQNQPQHF
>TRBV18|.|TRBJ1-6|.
TGTGCCAGCTCCCGGGACGGGGAGGGGAATTCACCCCTCCACTTT
CASSRDGEGNSPLHF
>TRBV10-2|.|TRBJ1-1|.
TGCGCCAGCAGTGAGTCGTGGCCGAACTCGAACACTGAAGCTTTCTTT
CASSESWPNSNTEAFF
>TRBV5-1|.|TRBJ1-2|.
TGCGCCAGCAGCCATCGGGACCGCGGCAGTGATAGTGGCTACACCTTC
CASSHRDRGSDSGYTF
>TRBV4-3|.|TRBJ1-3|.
TGCGCCAGCAGCCAGGGACGGTACTCTGGAAACACCATATATTTT
CASSQGRYSGNTIYF
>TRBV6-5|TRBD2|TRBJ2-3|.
TGTGCCAGCAGTTATGTCTCCGGGACTAGTACAGATACGCAGTATTTT
CASSYVSGTSTDTQYF
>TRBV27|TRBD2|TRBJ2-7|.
TGTGCCAGCAGAGGGACTAGCGCCATTAGAGGGGGAGAGCAGTACTTC
CASRGTSAIRGGEQYF
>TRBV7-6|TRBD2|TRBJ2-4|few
TGTGCCAGCAGCTTCCCCGGGGGGGCAGGCAAAAACATTCAGTACTTC
CASSFPGGAGKNIQYF
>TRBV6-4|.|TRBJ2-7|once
TGTGCCAGCGGGCCACTCCGACGGGTCGAGTACTTC
CASGPLRRVEYF
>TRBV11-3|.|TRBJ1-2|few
TGTGCCAGCAGCTTAGCGCTGGGGGGCAGGGAGGGCGGCTACACCTTC
CASSLALGGREGGYTF